This TCR beta chain was sequenced during a study of T-cell reconstitution after alpha-beta-depleted transplantation in children. It was with unique molecular identifiers that the TCRbeta library was prepared. TCRdb fed the PCR reads into MiXCR, producing one record per CDR3 protein. The data hold about 78,000 distinct CDR3 sequences, with about 14% observed a single time. This clonotype has just a few counts. Its specificity is not known. Trimming pared 2 bases from V and 5 bases from J, leaving 15 bases between. CDR3 size: 15 residues. Germline CDR1 and CDR2: MNHEY and SVGAGI. The study's findings and limits: Several hundred rapidly expanded clones from non-depleted graft cells reportedly supplied alpha-beta T cells about two months post-transplant.

The V gene is TRBV6-5, the J gene TRBJ2-5, with D possibly being TRBD1 (5 bases). The sample here was PBMCs, mostly from graft donor cells, taken 180 days after TCRalphabeta/CD19-depleted stem cell transplant. This receptor was obtained from a male patient between 2 and 10 years old who had a stem cell transplant for acute lymphoblastic leukemia, so the T cells may come from the graft donor. Written as DNA, the CDR3 is TGTGCCAGCAGTTACCTTTCCAGGGTCGACGAGACCCAGTACTTC. Protein: CASSYLSRVDETQYF.